This T cell receptor beta chain was observed in a study of shared clonotypes between healthy human individuals. Study in general: For every donor, three CD4 naive, three CD4 memory, two CD8 naive and one CD8 memory plates were used.

This clone was counted a single time. As yet, its antigen is unknown. Germline assignment: CDR1 KGHSH and CDR2 LQKENI. Trimming shortened V by 3 bases and J by 4 bases, and 13 bases separated the two germline ends. The CDR3 runs 16 residues. Deep was the level used in running the assay. Here immunoSEQ multiplex PCR was the method, and the copy in TCRdb shows in-frame clones only, minus some. Of some 2 million clones listed, 95% are singletons. Regarding the study as a whole: Rarefaction exposed incomplete sorted-subset sequencing despite large depth.

The receptor's source is a young man in good health. The genes are TRBV18 and TRBJ1-6; D is unclear. The sequenced sample consisted of naive CD4+ T cells sorted from blood. Subset denoted: CD45RA+ positively selected. The DNA for the CDR3 is TGTGCCAGCTCACCCAGCAGACCGATATATAATTCACCCCTCCACTTT. This sequence encodes CASSPSRPIYNSPLHF.